This T cell receptor beta chain was observed in a study of blood T cell repertoires in COVID-19. Study overall: The study drew acute and convalescent COVID-19 samples from the United States, Italy and Spain. T cells, B-cell-depleted T cells, or PBMCs supplied cDNA or gDNA.

Germline assignment: CDR1 MDHEN and CDR2 SYDVKM. Deletions cut 5 bases from V and 0 bases from J, with 10 bases between. The CDR3 consists of 14 residues. Sequencing used immunoSEQ multiplex PCR; TCRdb keeps in-frame clones, though not all of them. The sample has approximately 200,000 clones, roughly 80% seen once. J is TRBJ1-1 and V is TRBV28; TRBD1 might be the D (6 bases). This sequence originates from a woman in her twenties or thirties with acute or convalescent COVID-19. The sequencing input was peripheral blood. CDR3 DNA: TGTGCCAGCAGTGCCGGACAGATGAACACTGAAGCTTTCTTT. As protein: CASSAGQMNTEAFF.